This TCR beta chain stems from a study of blood T cell repertoires in COVID-19. CDR3 length: 13 residues. V was trimmed by 7 bases and J by 7 bases, leaving 16 bases between them. Germline V gene sequence: CDR1 MDHEN, CDR2 SYDVKM. Here immunoSEQ multiplex PCR was the method, and the copy in TCRdb shows in-frame clones only, minus some. The table records tens of thousands of clones, 92% of them present only once. The chain uses TRBV28 and TRBJ1-2; no clear D. The clonotype comes from a human donor in a cohort sampled during active COVID-19. Sequencing was performed on peripheral blood. CDR3 bases: TGTGCCAGCACCTCCCTTGACAATCCTGGCTACACCTTC. As protein: CASTSLDNPGYTF.